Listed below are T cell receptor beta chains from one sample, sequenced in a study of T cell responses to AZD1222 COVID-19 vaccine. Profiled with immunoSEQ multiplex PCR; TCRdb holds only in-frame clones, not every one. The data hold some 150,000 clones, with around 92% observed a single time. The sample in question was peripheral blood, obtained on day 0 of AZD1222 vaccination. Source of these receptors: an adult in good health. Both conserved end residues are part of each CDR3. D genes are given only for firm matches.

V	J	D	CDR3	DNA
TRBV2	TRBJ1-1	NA	CASIISTEAFF	TGTGCCAGCATTATAAGTACTGAAGCTTTCTTT
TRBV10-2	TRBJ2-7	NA	CASSESPALSSYEQYF	TGCGCCAGCAGTGAGTCGCCGGCCCTGAGCTCCTACGAGCAGTACTTC
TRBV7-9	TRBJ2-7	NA	CASSLGTGGGNEQYF	TGTGCCAGCAGCTTAGGTACAGGGGGAGGGAACGAGCAGTACTTC
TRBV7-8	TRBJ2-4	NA	CASSSSLGAVKNIQYF	TGTGCCAGCAGCTCGTCTCTTGGAGCGGTCAAAAACATTCAGTACTTC
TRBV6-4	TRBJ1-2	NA	CASSAGGAYGYTF	TGTGCCAGCAGTGCGGGGGGGGCCTATGGCTACACCTTC
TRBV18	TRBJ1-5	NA	CASSPEAVSNQPQHF	TGTGCCAGCTCACCTGAGGCAGTTAGCAATCAGCCCCAGCATTTT
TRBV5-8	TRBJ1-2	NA	CASSQGHQYGYTF	TGTGCCAGCAGCCAAGGACACCAGTATGGCTACACCTTC
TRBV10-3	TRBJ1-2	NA	CAISGDNYGYTF	TGTGCCATCAGTGGCGACAACTATGGCTACACCTTC
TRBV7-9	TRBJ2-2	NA	CASSLVGELFF	TGTGCCAGCAGCTTGGTCGGGGAGCTGTTTTTT
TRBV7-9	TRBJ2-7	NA	CASSPGRVQYF	TGTGCCAGCAGCCCTGGCCGGGTGCAGTACTTC
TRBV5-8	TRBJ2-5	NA	CASSFRGETQYF	TGTGCCAGCAGCTTCAGAGGGGAGACCCAGTACTTC
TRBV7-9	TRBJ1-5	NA	CASSLGAGFDQPQHF	TGTGCCAGCAGCTTAGGGGCAGGGTTCGACCAGCCCCAGCATTTT
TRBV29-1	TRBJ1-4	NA	CSVGGADEKLFF	TGCAGCGTTGGCGGGGCGGATGAAAAACTGTTTTTT
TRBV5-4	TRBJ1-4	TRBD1	CASSLKGQGAANEKLFF	TGTGCCAGCAGCTTGAAGGGACAGGGGGCTGCTAATGAAAAACTGTTTTTT
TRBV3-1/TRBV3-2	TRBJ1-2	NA	CASSQEPGKAGGYTF	TGTGCCAGCAGCCAAGAGCCAGGTAAAGCCGGCGGCTACACCTTC
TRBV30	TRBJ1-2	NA	CAWGISYGYTF	TGTGCCTGGGGGATTTCCTATGGCTACACCTTC